This note documents a single T cell receptor (beta chain) sequence. Its specificity is not known. V lost 5 bases to trimming and J lost 3 bases; unmatched junction nucleotides: 2. This CDR3 contains 13 residues. Germline-derived CDR1 and CDR2 are SNHLY and FYNNEI. Treatment given: approximately 9-day PBMC culture with coronavirus spike peptide pools or control peptides (ViraFEST assay). TCR sequencing followed the expansion of antigen-specific T cells with peptide pools in ViraFEST. The Oncomine TCR Beta short-read assay sequenced DNA from cultured CD4+ T cells. TCRdb re-derived calls from the PCR reads in MiXCR, one entry per CDR3 protein. The table records roughly 8,200 distinct CDR3 sequences, 20% to 25% of them present only once. The sample belongs to a study of vaccination and CD4 T cells after COVID-19.

This clonotype was sampled from a human donor with COVID-19. The rearrangement links TRBV2 to TRBJ2-7, with 9 nucleotides matching TRBD1. Sequencing was carried out using cultured CD4+ T cells from blood. The CDR3 nucleotides are TGTGCCAGCAGTTCGGGACAGGGCTACGAGCAGTACTTC. The encoded protein is CASSSGQGYEQYF.